Listed below are T cell receptor beta chains from one sample, sequenced in a study of post-analysis software for immune sequencing data. TCRdb recomputed calls from the PCR reads with MiXCR, one row per CDR3 protein. The data contain some 450,000 distinct CDR3 sequences, 45% of them seen just once; the ten biggest clones take up 12%. The sequencing sample was made of blood. The source of these receptors is a girl aged 10 to 17 with multiple sclerosis. The CDR3 runs from the conserved cysteine through the conserved F or W. D genes are given only for firm matches. Where a row states a size, it is once, few, many or the class of an expanded clone; other rows omit it.

j_call,v_call,clone_size,d_call,cdr3_nt,cdr3_aa
TRBJ2-1,TRBV6-2/TRBV6-3,once,-,TGTGCCACCCTTCGGGACACCTCCTACAATGAGCAGTTCTTC,CATLRDTSYNEQFF
TRBJ2-3,TRBV20-1,-,TRBD1,TGCAGCCATTGGGGGACAGGGTTCACAGATACGCAGTATTTT,CSHWGTGFTDTQYF
TRBJ2-5,TRBV5-1,-,-,TGCGCCAGCAGCTCCTACAGGGTTATAGAGACCCAGTACTTC,CASSSYRVIETQYF
TRBJ2-7,TRBV2,-,-,TGTGCCAGCATGCTTTCCCAGACAGTCTACGAGCAGTACTTC,CASMLSQTVYEQYF
TRBJ1-2,TRBV12-3/TRBV12-4,-,-,TGTGCCAGCAGTTTCAGGCAGGGGTATGGCTACACCTTC,CASSFRQGYGYTF
TRBJ2-1,TRBV7-9,-,TRBD2,TGTGCCAGCAGCGAGACTAGCGGGAGTTACAATGAGCAGTTCTTC,CASSETSGSYNEQFF
TRBJ2-5,TRBV7-2,-,-,TGTGCCAGCAGCCATGAGGGACACCGGCAAGAGACCCAGTACTTC,CASSHEGHRQETQYF
TRBJ2-3,TRBV20-1,few,-,TGCAGTGCTAGCGGCGGGTACACAGATACGCAGTATTTT,CSASGGYTDTQYF
TRBJ2-5,TRBV20-1,few,TRBD1,TGCAGTGCCTCGGGACAGGTTCAAGAGACCCAGTACTTC,CSASGQVQETQYF
TRBJ1-5,TRBV28,few,TRBD1,TGTGCCAGCAGTTTGAACAGGGGATTCAATCAGCCCCAGCATTTT,CASSLNRGFNQPQHF
TRBJ2-3,TRBV11-2,-,TRBD2,TGTGCCAGCAGCCCCTTAGCGGGAGGGCCAGCAGATACGCAGTATTTT,CASSPLAGGPADTQYF
TRBJ2-2,TRBV5-1,-,-,TGCGCCAGCAGCTTCGGTATCGGGGGACCATCCGGGGAGCTGTTTTTT,CASSFGIGGPSGELFF
TRBJ1-5,TRBV20-1,once,-,TGCAGTGCTAGAGACGCCGTGGTAGTCAATCAGCCCCAGCATTTT,CSARDAVVVNQPQHF
TRBJ2-1,TRBV5-1,-,-,TGCGCCAGCAGCTTGATTGACAGGTCCTACAATGAGCAGTTCTTC,CASSLIDRSYNEQFF
TRBJ2-1,TRBV20-1,-,-,TGCAGTGCTAGAGCGACTCGACCCATATACAATGAGCAGTTCTTC,CSARATRPIYNEQFF
TRBJ2-7,TRBV20-1,few,-,TGCAGTGCTAGAGATCCCCTCCAAGGACAGCCCTACGAGCAGTACTTC,CSARDPLQGQPYEQYF
TRBJ2-7,TRBV20-1,few,-,TGCAGTGCTAGGCAGGGTACCTACGAGCAGTACTTC,CSARQGTYEQYF
TRBJ1-1,TRBV20-1,-,-,TGCAGTGCTAGTACAGAAGGGCGATGGCCTGAAGCTTTCTTT,CSASTEGRWPEAFF
TRBJ2-1,TRBV5-1,once,-,TGCGCCAGCAGCCTAAGACAGGGAGGAGATGAGCAGTTCTTC,CASSLRQGGDEQFF
TRBJ2-5,TRBV5-1,once,-,TGCGCCAGCAGCTCAAGAACGGACAGCAACCAAGAGACCCAGTACTTC,CASSSRTDSNQETQYF
TRBJ2-7,TRBV20-1,few,TRBD2,TGCAGTGCTAGCCAGGCGGGAGGGATCTACGAGCAGTACTTC,CSASQAGGIYEQYF
TRBJ2-7,TRBV20-1,-,-,TGCAGTGTAGAGGGGGGGGCCTACGAGCAGTACTTC,CSVEGGAYEQYF
TRBJ2-7,TRBV20-1,-,-,TGCAGTGCCCGACCGTCGGAAATCTACGAGCAGTACTTC,CSARPSEIYEQYF
TRBJ2-7,TRBV12-3/TRBV12-4,few,TRBD2,TGTGCCAGCAGTGGAGGGACTAGCGGGGCCTACGAGCAGTACTTC,CASSGGTSGAYEQYF
TRBJ1-2,TRBV20-1,-,-,TGCAGTGCTAGATCCCGTTTCGGGGAGGGGCTTGATGGCTACACCTTC,CSARSRFGEGLDGYTF
TRBJ1-2,TRBV24-1,few,-,TGTGCCACCAGTGATTTTCCGGGATATGGCTACACCTTC,CATSDFPGYGYTF